A single sample gave rise to the 11 T cell receptor beta chains below, sequenced in a study of graft-versus-host responses after intestinal transplantation. These receptors' antigens are unknown. Repertoires were generated with immunoSEQ multiplex PCR, while TCRdb's copy carries only in-frame clones and drops some. The data contain fewer than 120,000 clones, around 95% of them singletons. The source was unstimulated CD8+ T cells sorted from spleen or lymph node cells, collected before intestinal transplant. All receptors come from a human donor who received an intestinal transplant.

This chain uses TRBV4-1 with TRBJ2-7, with TRBD2 matching over 7 bases. The CDR3 has 15 residues. The germline gives CDR1 MGHRA, CDR2 YSYEKL. With V trimmed by 5 bases and J by 0 bases, 7 bases remained unmatched. CDR3 protein: CASSASRLASYEQYF. The CDR3 DNA reads TGCGCCAGCAGCGCCTCCAGACTAGCCTCCTACGAGCAGTACTTC.

The chain is built from TRBV13 and TRBJ2-7; 10 nucleotides match TRBD2. The CDR3 extends over 15 amino acids. Germline trimming cut 4 bases from V and 1 base from J; bases unmatched to any gene: 4. Per the germline V gene, CDR1 is PRHDT and CDR2 is FYEKMQ (reference sequence). The chain's CDR3 is CASSSRTSGSYEQYF. The CDR3 DNA sequence: TGTGCCAGCAGCTCCAGGACTAGCGGATCCTACGAGCAGTACTTC.

This chain joins TRBV25-1 and TRBJ2-5; D possibly matches TRBD1 or TRBD2 (6 bases each). CDR1 MGHDK and CDR2 SYGVNS come from the germline V gene. V was trimmed by 5 bases and J by 0 bases, leaving 10 bases between them. The CDR3 consists of 14 residues. CDR3: CASSWGAYQETQYF. CDR3 sequence (DNA): TGTGCCAGCAGTTGGGGGGCGTACCAAGAGACCCAGTACTTC.

J is TRBJ2-1 and V is TRBV6-5; perhaps TRBD1 as D (6 bases). V lost 4 bases to trimming and J lost 7 bases, with 11 bases between them. CDR1 is MNHEY, CDR2 SVGAGI, per germline. The CDR3 runs to 13 residues. In DNA form, the CDR3 reads TGTGCCAGCAGTTTAAGTAGGGGGAATGAGCAGTTCTTC. It translates to CASSLSRGNEQFF.

The J gene is TRBJ2-7, the V gene TRBV7-8, with 13 bases that match TRBD2. Trimming cost V 5 bases and J 5 bases; bases outside gene matches: 6. Germline V gene lookup returns CDR1 SGHVS and CDR2 FQNEAQ. The CDR3 is 15 amino acids. Written as DNA, the CDR3 is TGTGCCAGCAGCCTGAGGACTAGCGGGAGACACGAGCAGTACTTC. This gives the protein CASSLRTSGRHEQYF.

Turning to this clone: Germline and junction disagree at one end, which may indicate a read error. The chain couples TRBV7-9 to TRBJ2-4; 9 nucleotides align to TRBD1. The germline gives CDR1 SEHNR, CDR2 FQNEAQ (reference sequence). CDR3 length: 15 amino acids. The CDR3 sequence: CASSSGTGFVNSQYF. The DNA for the CDR3 is TGTGCCAGCAGCTCCGGGACAGGGTTTGTAAACAGTCAGTACTTC.

The chain recombines TRBV7-9 with TRBJ2-5; D assignment may be TRBD1 or TRBD2 (6 bases each). V shed 4 bases and J shed 5 bases, with 17 bases lying between them. Germline CDR1 SEHNR, CDR2 FQNEAQ (reference sequence). The CDR3 sequence is 15 residues long. CDR3: CASSWGAQGVETQYF. CDR3 nucleotides: TGTGCCAGCAGCTGGGGGGCACAGGGCGTCGAGACCCAGTACTTC.

V and J are TRBV9 and TRBJ2-3; no firm D call. V lost 6 bases and J 1 base, leaving 12 bases between the germline ends. CDR3 length: 14 amino acids. Per germline, CDR1 SGDLS and CDR2 YYNGEE. The CDR3: CASNQDLGTDTQYF. In DNA, the CDR3 is TGTGCCAGCAACCAGGACCTCGGCACAGATACGCAGTATTTT. The full variable domain, rest sourced from reference TRBV9 and TRBJ2-3, is DSGVTQTPKHLITATGQRVTLRCSPRSGDLSVYWYQQSLDQGLQFLIQYYNGEERAKGNILERFSAQQFPDLHSELNLSSLELGDSALYFCASNQDLGTDTQYFGPGTRLTVL.

CDR3 region: CASSLVAGGPYNEQFF. The DNA for the CDR3 is TGTGCCAGCAGCTTGGTCGCGGGAGGTCCCTACAATGAGCAGTTCTTC. The V gene is TRBV5-4, the J gene TRBJ2-1; the match to TRBD2 covers 8 bases. The ends lost 0 bases at V and 2 bases at J; junction bases unmatched: 4. The CDR3 sequence is 16 residues long. Germline V gives CDR1 SGHNT, CDR2 YYREEE (reference sequence).

The chain carries TRBV5-1 and TRBJ2-1; D is ambiguous. This CDR3 is 15 amino acids long. Trimming shortened V by 4 bases and J by 0 bases, and 11 bases separated the two germline ends. Germline CDR1 and CDR2: SGHRS and YFSETQ. The CDR3 coding sequence is TGCGCCAGCAGCCTTGACATCCGCTCCTACAATGAGCAGTTCTTC. Protein product: CASSLDIRSYNEQFF.

CDR3 protein: CASSPGYAQGPREQYF. The CDR3 DNA is TGTGCCAGTAGCCCAGGATATGCGCAGGGCCCCCGCGAGCAGTACTTC. This sequence joins TRBV19 and TRBJ2-7, with D possibly matching TRBD1 (5 bases). V lost 6 bases and J 6 bases, leaving 24 bases between the germline ends. Germline V gene sequence: CDR1 LNHDA, CDR2 SQIVND (reference sequence). This CDR3 is 16 amino acids long.